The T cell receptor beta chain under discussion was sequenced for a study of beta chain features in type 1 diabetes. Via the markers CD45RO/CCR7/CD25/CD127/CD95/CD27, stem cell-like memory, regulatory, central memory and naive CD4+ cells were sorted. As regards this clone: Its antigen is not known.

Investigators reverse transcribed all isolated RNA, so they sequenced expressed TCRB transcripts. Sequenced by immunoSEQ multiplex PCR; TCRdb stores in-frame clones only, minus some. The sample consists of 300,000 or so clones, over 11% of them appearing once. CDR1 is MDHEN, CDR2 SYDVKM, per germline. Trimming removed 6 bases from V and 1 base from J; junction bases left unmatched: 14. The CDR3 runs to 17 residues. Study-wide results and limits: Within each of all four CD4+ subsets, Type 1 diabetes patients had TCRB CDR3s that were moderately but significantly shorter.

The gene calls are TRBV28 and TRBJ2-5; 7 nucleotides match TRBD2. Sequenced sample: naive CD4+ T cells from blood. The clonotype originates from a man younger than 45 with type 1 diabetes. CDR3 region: CASSYSLAGVGQETQYF. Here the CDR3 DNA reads TGTGCCAGCAGCTATTCGCTGGCGGGAGTCGGCCAAGAGACCCAGTACTTC.